This T cell receptor (beta chain) was recorded in a study of T cells in localized non-small cell lung cancer. General study points: Adjacent lung held a median roughly 60 of the top 100 tumor clones.

TCRdb keeps only in-frame clones here, not all; method: immunoSEQ multiplex PCR. Seen here are about 33,000 clones, around 90% observed once, and the top ten hold 15% to 20%. Looked up from germline, CDR1 is SGHTA and CDR2 is FQGTGA. This CDR3 is 15 amino acids long. V was pared by 0 bases and J by 0 bases, with 8 bases between. Notes on this clone: What it binds is not known.

This TCR came from a man aged 40 to 70 with stage III lung adenocarcinoma. The chain uses TRBV7-3 and TRBJ1-1; a weak D match, TRBD1 (5 bases). The specimen comprised peripheral blood mononuclear cells, sampled before any cancer treatment. The CDR3 region has the DNA TGTGCCAGCAGCTTAACTCCAGGGTTGAACACTGAAGCTTTCTTT. It is translated as CASSLTPGLNTEAFF.